This T cell receptor beta chain derives from a study of blood T cell repertoires in COVID-19. Sequenced by immunoSEQ multiplex PCR; TCRdb stores in-frame clones only, minus some. The sample contains about 64,000 clones, roughly 88% of which appear only once. This clone appeared a single time. Germline V gives CDR1 SGHAT, CDR2 FQNNGV. The V and J ends lost 3 bases and 3 bases respectively, with 12 bases between them. This CDR3 comprises 14 residues. The TCR sequence derives from a man between 70 and 80 years old with acute or convalescent COVID-19. This chain uses TRBV11-2 with TRBJ2-7; D is perhaps TRBD2 (5 bases). Sample: peripheral blood. CDR3 in DNA: TGTGCCAGCAGCTTCGGGGTAGGGTACTACGAGCAGTACTTC. Translated: CASSFGVGYYEQYF.